This T cell receptor beta chain was identified during a study of CD8 T cells in ankylosing spondylitis. Study outcomes and limitations: What seemed typical of ankylosing spondylitis blood was a TCR beta motif built from about eight highly homologous variants.

This CDR3 region has 13 residues. V gave up 7 bases and J gave up 3 bases, with 12 bases separating them. CDR1 is MNHEY and CDR2 is SVGEGT in the germline V gene. TCRdb passed the 5' RACE reads through MiXCR, listing each CDR3 protein once. Among under 55,000 distinct CDR3 sequences listed, approximately 7% were seen once. With respect to this clonotype: As yet, its antigen is unknown.

The sequence was collected from a female donor with ankylosing spondylitis or in good health (not recorded which). Input material: blood, either unsorted or a sorted T cell fraction (not recorded which). The chain combines TRBV6-2 or TRBV6-3 with TRBJ1-1; D unresolved. CDR3 amino acids: CASKVDGYTEAFF. CDR3 coding DNA: TGTGCCAGCAAAGTTGACGGGTACACTGAAGCTTTCTTT.